These 2 T cell receptor beta chains share one sample of origin, sequenced in a study of somatic mutations in cytotoxic T cells in rheumatoid arthritis. The assay was immunoSEQ multiplex PCR, and TCRdb's table has in-frame clones only and misses some. The table records roughly 5,000 clones, around four fifths of them present only once. Sample: CD8+ T cells sorted from blood. The receptors derive from an adult with rheumatoid arthritis.

V usage is TRBV11-3 and J usage is TRBJ2-1; D gene unclear. V gave up 1 base and J gave up 2 bases, with 3 bases separating them. Germline CDR1 is SGHNT and CDR2 is YENEEA. This CDR3 region has 13 residues. CDR3 amino acids: CASSLGPYNEQFF. CDR3 bases: TGTGCCAGCAGCTTAGGACCCTACAATGAGCAGTTCTTC. Based on the CDR3 plus reference TRBV11-3 and TRBJ2-1, the full variable domain is EAGVVQSPRYKIIEKKQPVAFWCNPISGHNTLYWYLQNLGQGPELLIRYENEEAVDDSQLPKDRFSAERLKGVDSTLKIQPAELGDSAVYLCASSLGPYNEQFFGPGTRLTVL.

The chain joins TRBV30 to TRBJ2-7, with a weak D call TRBD1 (5 bases). CDR1 and CDR2 (germline): GTSNPN, SVGIG (reference sequence). CDR3 length: 13 amino acids. Trimming removed 0 bases at V and 3 bases at J, with 9 bases between. Here the CDR3 reads CAWSVGEFYEQYF. DNA of the CDR3: TGTGCCTGGAGTGTAGGGGAATTCTACGAGCAGTACTTC.